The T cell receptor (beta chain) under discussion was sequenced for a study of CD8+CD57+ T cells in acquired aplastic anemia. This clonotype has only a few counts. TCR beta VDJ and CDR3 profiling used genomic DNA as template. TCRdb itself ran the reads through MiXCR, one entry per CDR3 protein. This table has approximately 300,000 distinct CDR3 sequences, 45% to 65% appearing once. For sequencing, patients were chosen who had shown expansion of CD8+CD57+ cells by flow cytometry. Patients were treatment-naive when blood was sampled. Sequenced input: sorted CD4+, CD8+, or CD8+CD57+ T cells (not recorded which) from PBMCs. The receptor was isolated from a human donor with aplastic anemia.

The CDR3 DNA sequence: TGTGCCAGCAGCATCGACAGCCCGAGGGGCTACACCTTC. It is translated as CASSIDSPRGYTF. The chain employs TRBV7-9 and TRBJ1-2, with D possibly matching TRBD1 (5 bases). The V gene lost 5 bases and the J gene lost 8 bases, with 15 bases spanning the gap. CDR3 size: 13 residues. Per the germline V gene, CDR1 is SEHNR and CDR2 is FQNEAQ (reference sequence).